This entry lists 10 T cell receptor beta chains sequenced from one sample in a study of CD8+ T cells in alopecia areata. Extraction of RNA preceded its reverse transcription into cDNA, which served as the sequencing template. Here immunoSEQ multiplex PCR was the method, and the copy in TCRdb shows in-frame clones only, minus some. Observed in the sample are approximately 300,000 clones, none of them singletons. Cells that came from pooled cutaneous lymph nodes were sorted using CD4, CD8alpha, NKG2D, NKG2ACE and other markers. The specimen sequenced was CD4+ T cells sorted from a lymph node. The origin of the receptors is a C3H/HeJ mouse with alopecia areata. The strain's MHC haplotype is H2-k.

A remark on this clone: Mouse germline and gene names are used. The read ends 4 residues early relative to the CDR3; the germline J gene fills the gap. V gene TRBV19 combines with J gene TRBJ2-5; 9 nucleotides align to TRBD1. The CDR3 length is 16 residues. Germline assignment: CDR1 FNHDT and CDR2 SITEND (reference sequence). Trimming at V came to 3 bases and at J to 0 bases, leaving 5 bases not matched to a gene. The CDR3 bases that were read are TGTGCCAGCAGTACCAGACAGGGGGGTAACCAAGAC. Translation: CASSTRQGGNQD. The full CDR3 sequence reads CASSTRQGGNQDTQYF.

This clone showed up just a few times. Gene names follow the mouse nomenclature. The read terminates 4 residues before the CDR3 end, so the remaining end is supplied by the germline J gene. The J gene is TRBJ2-5, the V gene TRBV13-2; 11 bases align to TRBD2. CDR1 and CDR2 from the germline V gene are NNHNN and SYGAGS (reference sequence). The trim removed 3 bases at V and 1 base at J, leaving 1 base unmatched. The CDR3 extends over 15 amino acids. Partial CDR3 DNA: TGTGCCAGCGGTGCGGACTGGGGGGACCAAGAC. It is translated as CASGADWGDQD. The CDR3 in its entirety is CASGADWGDQDTQYF.

In the case of this clone: Gene names are mouse gene names. With the read ending 4 residues before the CDR3 end, the germline J gene is used to fill in that end. Other DNA sequences in the same sample also yield this CDR3. This chain uses TRBV19 with TRBJ1-1; 7 nucleotides line up with TRBD1. The CDR3 is 14 residues long. From germline, CDR1 is FNHDT and CDR2 SITEND (reference sequence). V gave up 1 base and J gave up 3 bases; unmatched junction bases: 3. CDR3 DNA, as far as it was read: TGTGCCAGCAGTATAAACAGGGGAGACACA. Translated, it gives CASSINRGDT. The full CDR3 sequence reads CASSINRGDTEVFF.

About this clone: Mouse gene names apply. The read finishes 4 residues shy of the CDR3 end, and the germline J gene is used to complete it. The sample has other DNA sequences that encode this CDR3 too. The chain combines TRBV13-1 with TRBJ1-1, with 11 bases fitting TRBD1. V shed 3 bases, J shed 0 bases, and the junction held 1 base outside the gene matches. CDR3 length: 15 amino acids. Germline-derived CDR1 and CDR2 are NSHNY and SYGAGN. The CDR3 bases that were read are TGTGCCAGCAGTGGGGACAGGGGGGCAAACACA. Its protein is CASSGDRGANT. The complete CDR3 reads CASSGDRGANTEVFF.

A remark on this clone: Gene names are mouse gene names. The read stops 4 residues short of the end of the CDR3; the missing end is completed from the germline J gene. Other nucleotide sequences from this sample produce the same CDR3. This sequence joins TRBV13-2 and TRBJ2-5, with 10 positions matching TRBD2. The CDR3 totals 14 residues. V dropped 5 bases and J dropped 0; count of bases not matched to a gene: 0. Germline values: CDR1 NNHNN, CDR2 SYGAGS (reference sequence). The CDR3 is CASGGLGNQDTQYF. Partial CDR3 DNA: TGTGCCAGCGGGGGACTGGGGAACCAAGAC.

In this sample, this clone turned up a few times. These gene names are mouse names. The CDR3 end falls 4 residues outside the read, so it is completed with the germline J gene. The chain uses TRBV19 and TRBJ2-2; 10 bases are shared with TRBD2. The CDR3 contains 15 residues. V shed 5 bases and J 1 base; nucleotides not matched to a gene: 2. CDR1 and CDR2 (germline): FNHDT, SITEND (reference sequence). The DNA read from the CDR3 is TGTGCCAGCAGAGGACTGGGGGAAAACACCGGG. This translates into CASRGLGENTG. The whole CDR3 reads CASRGLGENTGQLYF.

This clone was found a few times. Here the gene names and germline are mouse. The read ends 4 residues before the CDR3 terminus; that terminus is restored from the germline J gene. The chain employs TRBV5 and TRBJ2-1; D possibly corresponds to TRBD1 (5 bases). CDR1 is LGHNA and CDR2 is YNLKQL in the germline V gene (reference sequence). The CDR3 consists of 14 residues. Partial CDR3 DNA: TGTGCCAGCAGCCAAGATCCAGGGCTGGCT. It encodes CASSQDPGLA. In full, the CDR3 reads CASSQDPGLAEQFF.

In its sample, this clone was seen a few times. Gene names follow the mouse nomenclature. With the read ending 4 residues before the CDR3 end, the germline J gene is used to fill in that end. J is TRBJ2-5 and V is TRBV13-1; 8 nucleotides align to TRBD2. The V gene end was trimmed by 2 bases and the J gene end by 2 bases; junction bases not matched to a gene: 4. Germline CDR1 NSHNY, CDR2 SYGAGN. The CDR3 length is 15 residues. The CDR3 DNA, read in part, is TGTGCCAGCAGTGAACGGACTGGGAGCCAAGAC. Translating it yields CASSERTGSQD. The entire CDR3 is CASSERTGSQDTQYF.

This clone showed up just a few times. Gene names and germline match the mouse. Sequencing ends 4 residues short of the CDR3 end; the germline J gene provides the rest. Other DNA sequences in this sample translate to the same CDR3. This chain joins TRBV5 and TRBJ2-1; 10 bases are shared with TRBD2. Trimming took 5 bases from V and 1 from J; bases not matched to a gene: 2. CDR3 size: 15 residues. Germline V CDR1 and CDR2: LGHNA, YNLKQL (reference sequence). CDR3 DNA (partial): TGTGCCAGCAGCGCGGACTGGGGGAACTATGCT. As protein: CASSADWGNYA. The whole CDR3 protein is CASSADWGNYAEQFF.

This clone showed up just a few times. Gene names denote mouse genes. The sequence runs out 4 residues before the end of the CDR3; the remainder is reconstructed from the germline J gene. The chain combines TRBV13-3 with TRBJ1-1; TRBD1 matches at 8 bases. CDR1 is NNHDY, CDR2 SYVADS, per germline. This CDR3 is 16 amino acids long. V trimming: 4 bases; J trimming: 0 bases; junction bases outside the gene matches: 8. CDR3 bases read: TGTGCCAGCAGTCCCAACAGGGGGATTGCAAACACA. It translates to CASSPNRGIANT. The entire CDR3 is CASSPNRGIANTEVFF.